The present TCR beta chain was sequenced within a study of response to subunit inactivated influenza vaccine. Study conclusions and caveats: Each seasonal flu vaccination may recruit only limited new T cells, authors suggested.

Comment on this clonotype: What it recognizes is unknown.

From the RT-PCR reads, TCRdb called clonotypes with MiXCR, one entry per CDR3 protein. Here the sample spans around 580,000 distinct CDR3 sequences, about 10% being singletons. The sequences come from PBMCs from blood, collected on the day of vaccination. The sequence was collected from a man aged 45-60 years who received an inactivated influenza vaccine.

Here the CDR3 DNA reads TGCGCCAGCTATTGGAGGACAGGGACGACAGATACGCAGTATTTT. Translating it yields CASYWRTGTTDTQYF. This chain uses TRBV5-1 with TRBJ2-3, with TRBD1 matching 8 bases. The CDR3 consists of 15 residues. V lost 7 bases to trimming and J lost 3 bases; unmatched junction nucleotides: 10. CDR1 and CDR2 (germline): SGHRS, YFSETQ.